The 30 T cell receptor beta chains below come from one sample, sequenced in a study of response to subunit inactivated influenza vaccine. TCRdb analysed the RT-PCR reads with MiXCR anew, one entry per CDR3 protein. Seen here are hundreds of thousands of distinct CDR3 sequences, 18% observed once, and the top ten hold about 11%. The sequenced sample was PBMCs from blood, obtained roughly 5 days after vaccination. The receptors were sampled from a man between 45 and 60 years old who received an inactivated influenza vaccine.

This clonotype was observed at least ten times. V gene TRBV12-3 or TRBV12-4 combines with J gene TRBJ2-2; a weak D match, TRBD2 (7 bases). This CDR3 spans 15 amino acids. The germline V and J ends were trimmed by 6 bases and 8 bases, with 19 bases remaining between them. The CDR3 sequence: CASRSTGGQRGELFF. The CDR3 DNA reads as TGTGCCAGCAGATCCACGGGGGGCCAGAGGGGGGAGCTGTTTTTT.

V is TRBV5-1 and J is TRBJ1-6; TRBD1 agrees at 10 bases. Germline V gene lookup returns CDR1 SGHRS and CDR2 YFSETQ. Trimming removed 4 bases from V and 9 bases from J; junction bases left unmatched: 1. This CDR3 region has 13 residues. The CDR3 is CASSDRGLSPLHF. The CDR3 region has the DNA TGCGCCAGCAGCGACAGGGGGCTTTCACCCCTCCACTTT.

The V gene is TRBV7-2, the J gene TRBJ1-4, with 8 bases lining up with TRBD1. The CDR3 is 14 residues long. Germline V gene sequence: CDR1 SGHTA, CDR2 FQGNSA. Unmatched junction bases numbered 5, after V lost 4 bases and J lost 7 bases. The CDR3 protein is CASSSTGVGEKLFF. CDR3 bases: TGTGCCAGCAGCTCGACAGGGGTGGGTGAAAAACTGTTTTTT.

This chain connects TRBV4-3 to TRBJ2-1; no clear D gene. The CDR3 runs to 13 residues. CDR1 and CDR2 from the germline V gene are LGHNA and YSLEER. Trimming took off 0 bases at V and 5 bases at J, with 5 bases between the two ends. In DNA form, the CDR3 reads TGCGCCAGCAGCCAAGAGATAAACAATGAGCAGTTCTTC. Amino acids: CASSQEINNEQFF.

The chain recombines TRBV30 with TRBJ2-1, with 9 bases identical to TRBD2. CDR1 and CDR2 from the germline V gene are GTSNPN and SVGIG (reference sequence). The CDR3 totals 15 residues. The V gene end was trimmed by 0 bases and the J gene end by 6 bases; junction bases not matched to a gene: 6. DNA of the CDR3: TGTGCCTGGAGTGTTCCCAGCGGGGGGCCCAATGAGCAGTTCTTC. This codes for CAWSVPSGGPNEQFF.

This rearrangement joins TRBV28 to TRBJ1-5; maybe TRBD1 (6 bases). Looked up from germline, CDR1 is MDHEN and CDR2 is SYDVKM. This CDR3 is built from 13 residues. V shed 6 bases and J shed 2 bases, with 8 bases lying between them. The CDR3 loop reads CASRQGGNQPQHF. In nucleotides, the CDR3 is TGTGCCAGCAGACAGGGAGGCAATCAGCCCCAGCATTTT.

The chain combines TRBV6-2 or TRBV6-3 with TRBJ1-5, with 7 bases matching TRBD1. CDR1 is MNHEY, CDR2 SVGEGT, per germline. The V and J ends lost 8 bases and 6 bases, in that order; junction bases with no gene match: 10. CDR3 length: 14 amino acids. The CDR3 sequence is CASVPLAGGQPQHF. CDR3 nucleotide sequence: TGTGCCAGCGTTCCTCTAGCAGGGGGTCAGCCCCAGCATTTT.

The rearrangement joins TRBV18 to TRBJ1-1; D call uncertain. Trimming took 5 bases from V and 4 from J, leaving 2 bases between them. The CDR3 is 10 amino acids. The V gene's germline CDR1 is KGHSH and CDR2 LQKENI. CDR3 bases: TGTGCCAGCTCAGGCACTGAAGCTTTCTTT. This translates into CASSGTEAFF.

This clonotype was counted ten times or more. The chain is built from TRBV12-3 or TRBV12-4 and TRBJ2-5; D is unclear. There are 12 residues in the CDR3. V lost 6 bases, J lost 5 bases, and 10 bases lay in between. CDR3 nucleotide sequence: TGTGCCAGCAGCTCCGGTCTGGAGACCCAGTACTTC. It codes for CASSSGLETQYF.

The chain has TRBV5-1 and TRBJ2-5, with D uncertain. CDR3 length: 14 amino acids. The germline V gene encodes CDR1 SGHRS and CDR2 YFSETQ. V was pared by 2 bases and J by 3 bases, with 11 bases between. The chain's CDR3 is CASSLGDAKETQYF. In DNA form, the CDR3 reads TGCGCCAGCAGCTTAGGAGATGCAAAAGAGACCCAGTACTTC. The full variable domain, its missing parts supplied by reference TRBV5-1 and TRBJ2-5, is KAGVTQTPRYLIKTRGQQVTLSCSPISGHRSVSWYQQTPGQGLQFLFEYFSETQRNKGNFPGRFSGRQFSNSRSEMNVSTLELGDSALYLCASSLGDAKETQYFGPGTRLLVL.

Comments on this clonotype: A read error may produce the germline difference seen at one junction end. The V and J genes are TRBV20-1 and TRBJ1-5, with a tentative D call TRBD1 (6 bases). This CDR3 comprises 12 residues. CDR1 and CDR2 (germline): DFQATT, SNEGSKA (reference sequence). The chain's CDR3 is CSARVPLGAQRF. The CDR3 region has the DNA TGCAGTGCTAGAGTTCCCTTGGGGGCCCAGCGTTTT.

This clonotype was seen ten or more times. The gene calls are TRBV12-3 or TRBV12-4 and TRBJ1-2, with no clear D. The CDR3 runs to 12 residues. V lost 5 bases, J lost 8 bases, and 12 bases lay in between. CDR3 region: CASSNSISGYTF. DNA for the CDR3: TGTGCCAGCAGTAACAGCATTTCGGGCTACACCTTC.

The chain has TRBV28 and TRBJ2-1; 9 bases align to TRBD2. V dropped 2 bases and J dropped 4; count of bases not matched to a gene: 9. Per the germline V gene, CDR1 is MDHEN and CDR2 is SYDVKM. The CDR3 spans 17 residues. CDR3 sequence (DNA): TGTGCCAGCAGTTTAATTTGGGGGACTAGCCCGTACAATGAGCAGTTCTTC. Protein product: CASSLIWGTSPYNEQFF.

There are a few counts of this clonotype. The chain employs TRBV20-1 and TRBJ2-7, with D perhaps TRBD1 (5 bases). Trimming stripped 5 bases from V and 2 bases from J, with 13 bases between. CDR3 size: 13 residues. Germline CDR1 DFQATT, CDR2 SNEGSKA (reference sequence). The CDR3 DNA is TGCAGTGCTTTTTTTAGGGGAACCTACGAGCAGTACTTC. Its translation is CSAFFRGTYEQYF.

This clonotype was detected a few times. This chain uses TRBV5-6 with TRBJ2-6; D not certain. This CDR3 comprises 14 residues. From germline, CDR1 is SGHDT and CDR2 YYEEEE. The V gene lost 4 bases and the J gene lost 1 base, with 6 bases spanning the gap. The CDR3, as DNA: TGTGCCAGCAGCCGGATATCTGGGGCCAACGTCCTGACTTTC. This translates into CASSRISGANVLTF.

The V call is TRBV28, the J call TRBJ2-7, with D maybe TRBD2 (5 bases). Germline assignment: CDR1 MDHEN and CDR2 SYDVKM. Between the trimmed V and J ends, which lost 6 bases and 7 bases, there was a span of 16 bases. CDR3 length equals 13 residues. CDR3 sequence reads: CASSKLDSAEQYF. The CDR3 bases are TGTGCCAGCAGCAAACTAGACTCGGCGGAGCAGTACTTC.

This clonotype was observed a handful of times. V usage is TRBV2 and J usage is TRBJ1-5; the D gene is possibly TRBD1 (6 bases). Germline assignment: CDR1 SNHLY and CDR2 FYNNEI. The CDR3 runs to 15 residues. V lost 6 bases and J lost 0, with 12 bases in between. The CDR3 sequence is CASSGQIYSNQPQHF. DNA for the CDR3: TGTGCCAGCAGCGGACAGATCTATAGCAATCAGCCCCAGCATTTT. Looking up the rest from reference TRBV2 and TRBJ1-5 gives the full variable domain: EPEVTQTPSHQVTQMGQEVILRCVPISNHLYFYWYRQILGQKVEFLVSFYNNEISEKSEIFDDQFSVERPDGSNFTLKIRSTKLEDSAMYFCASSGQIYSNQPQHFGDGTRLSIL.

In its sample, this clonotype was seen a few times. The rearrangement uses TRBV10-3 and TRBJ2-2; 14 bases agree with TRBD2. This CDR3 contains 17 residues. V shed 6 bases, J shed 7 bases, and the junction held 10 bases outside the gene matches. Looked up from germline, CDR1 is ENHRY and CDR2 is SYGVKD. CDR3 amino acids: CAISPTSGRANGGELFF. The CDR3 DNA reads TGTGCCATCAGCCCGACTAGCGGGAGGGCCAATGGCGGGGAGCTGTTTTTT.

CDR3 DNA: TGCAGTGCTAGAGATCCCGGGACTAGCGGGATTCTGGAGACCCAGTACTTC. It codes for CSARDPGTSGILETQYF. The rearrangement links TRBV20-1 to TRBJ2-5, with 13 bases fitting TRBD2. CDR1 and CDR2 from the germline V gene are DFQATT and SNEGSKA (reference sequence). V shed 0 bases and J 5 bases; nucleotides not matched to a gene: 9. The CDR3 has 17 amino acids.

Only a few counts were recorded for this clonotype. The genes are TRBV29-1 and TRBJ2-1; D possibly corresponds to TRBD2 (6 bases). This CDR3 is 15 amino acids long. Looked up from germline, CDR1 is SQVTM and CDR2 is ANQGSEA. V shed 3 bases and J shed 0 bases, with 12 bases lying between them. The CDR3 DNA follows: TGCAGCGTTGACTGGCGGGGCAGCTCCTACAATGAGCAGTTCTTC. Amino acid sequence: CSVDWRGSSYNEQFF.

This clonotype was seen more than once but under ten times. The chain couples TRBV6-1 to TRBJ1-1; D possibly corresponds to TRBD1 (6 bases). CDR3 length: 14 amino acids. Germline-derived CDR1 and CDR2 are MNHNS and SASEGT. Trimming took 5 bases from V and 0 from J, leaving 10 bases between them. CDR3 coding DNA: TGTGCCAGCAGTAAATGGACAGTGAACACTGAAGCTTTCTTT. Protein: CASSKWTVNTEAFF.

This clonotype has a handful of counts. The J gene is TRBJ2-3, the V gene TRBV11-2; a possible D gene is TRBD1 (5 bases). Trimming took off 0 bases at V and 0 bases at J, with 13 bases between the two ends. The CDR3 has 17 amino acids. The V gene's germline CDR1 is SGHAT and CDR2 FQNNGV. CDR3 sequence: CASSLDSRQSSTDTQYF. The CDR3 DNA sequence: TGTGCCAGCAGCTTAGATTCGAGACAGTCTAGCACAGATACGCAGTATTTT.

V is TRBV4-2 and J is TRBJ2-3; D ambiguous. V dropped 0 bases and J dropped 4 bases, with 11 bases sitting between them. The CDR3 sequence is 15 residues long. Looked up from germline, CDR1 is LGHNA and CDR2 is YNFKEQ. CDR3 DNA sequence: TGTGCCAGCAGCCAAGATAGAACCATGGCAGATACGCAGTATTTT. Amino acids: CASSQDRTMADTQYF.

This clonotype was observed many times. The rearrangement joins TRBV20-1 to TRBJ2-7; D might be TRBD1 (5 bases). CDR3 length equals 11 residues. Germline CDR1 reads DFQATT; CDR2 reads SNEGSKA (reference sequence). The V and J ends lost 3 bases and 6 bases respectively, with 9 bases between them. The DNA of the CDR3 is TGCAGTGCTAGCTCCAGGGTCGAGCAGTACTTC. Protein: CSASSRVEQYF.

J is TRBJ2-3 and V is TRBV2, with TRBD1 matching 7 bases. V lost 5 bases and J lost 4; bases outside the gene matches: 9. In germline, CDR1 is SNHLY, CDR2 FYNNEI. CDR3 length: 15 amino acids. The CDR3 DNA follows: TGTGCCAGCAGTTATGACAGGGCCCTCGCAGATACGCAGTATTTT. Its protein is CASSYDRALADTQYF.

The rearrangement uses TRBV20-1 and TRBJ2-3; D is ambiguous. There are 15 residues in the CDR3. V lost 3 bases and J 2 bases, leaving 15 bases between the germline ends. Germline CDR1 and CDR2: DFQATT and SNEGSKA (reference sequence). The chain's CDR3 is CSASSAALSTDTQYF. Here the CDR3 DNA reads TGCAGTGCTAGCTCCGCCGCCTTATCCACAGATACGCAGTATTTT.

This clonotype was counted a few times. The chain couples TRBV7-9 to TRBJ1-2; 9 positions agree with TRBD1. Per the germline V gene, CDR1 is SEHNR and CDR2 is FQNEAQ (reference sequence). V lost 2 bases, J lost 7 bases, and 5 bases stayed unmatched. This CDR3 is built from 14 residues. The DNA for the CDR3 is TGTGCCAGCAGCTTAAGAACAGGGGGCCGTGGCTACACCTTC. Translating it yields CASSLRTGGRGYTF.

Comments on this clonotype: At one of its ends the junction is not consistent with the germline gene, which may arise from a read error. The chain is built from TRBV12-3 or TRBV12-4 and TRBJ2-2; D gene ambiguous. The CDR3 loop spans 14 amino acids. As DNA, the CDR3 is TGTGCCAGCAGACGGAATGCGAACTCCGGGGAGCTGTTTTTT. It translates to CASRRNANSGELFF.

The chain couples TRBV7-2 to TRBJ2-2; 9 positions agree with TRBD1. The CDR3 is made up of 16 amino acids. Germline assignment: CDR1 SGHTA and CDR2 FQGNSA. V gave up 5 bases and J gave up 4 bases; unmatched junction bases: 8. The CDR3 DNA reads as TGTGCCAGCAGCCCTGGGACAGGGCGGGGCACCGGGGAGCTGTTTTTT. This sequence encodes CASSPGTGRGTGELFF.

The chain joins TRBV10-2 to TRBJ2-5, with a possible D match to TRBD1 (6 bases). The V gene's germline CDR1 is WSHSY and CDR2 SAAADI. The CDR3 length is 13 residues. The ends were cut back, 7 bases at V and 1 base at J, with 10 bases in the middle. The CDR3 loop is CASKNRVQETQYF. CDR3 DNA sequence: TGCGCCAGCAAGAACAGGGTCCAAGAGACCCAGTACTTC.